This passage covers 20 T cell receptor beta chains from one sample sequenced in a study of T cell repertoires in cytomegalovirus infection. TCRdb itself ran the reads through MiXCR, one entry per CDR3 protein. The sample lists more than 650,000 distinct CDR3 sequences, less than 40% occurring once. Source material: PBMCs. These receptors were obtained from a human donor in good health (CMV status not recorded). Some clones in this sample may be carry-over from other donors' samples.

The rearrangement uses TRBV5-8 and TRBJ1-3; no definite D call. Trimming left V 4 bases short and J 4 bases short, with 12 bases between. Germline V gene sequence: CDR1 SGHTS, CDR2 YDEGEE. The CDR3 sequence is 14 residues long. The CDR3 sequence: CASSRGGFGNTIYF. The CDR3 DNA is TGTGCCAGCAGCCGAGGAGGGTTCGGAAACACCATATATTTT.

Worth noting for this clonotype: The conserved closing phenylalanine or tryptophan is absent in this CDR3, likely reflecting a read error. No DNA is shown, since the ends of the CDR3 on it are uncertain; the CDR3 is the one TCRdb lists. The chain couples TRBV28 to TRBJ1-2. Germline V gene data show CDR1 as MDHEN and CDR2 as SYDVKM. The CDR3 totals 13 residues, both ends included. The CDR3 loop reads CASSSLSPLWEDV.

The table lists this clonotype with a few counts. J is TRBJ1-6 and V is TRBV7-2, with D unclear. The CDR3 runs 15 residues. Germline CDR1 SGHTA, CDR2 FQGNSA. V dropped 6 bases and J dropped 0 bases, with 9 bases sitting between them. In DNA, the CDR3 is TGTGCCAGCAGGTCCAGTAGCTCCTATAATTCACCCCTCCACTTT. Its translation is CASRSSSSYNSPLHF.

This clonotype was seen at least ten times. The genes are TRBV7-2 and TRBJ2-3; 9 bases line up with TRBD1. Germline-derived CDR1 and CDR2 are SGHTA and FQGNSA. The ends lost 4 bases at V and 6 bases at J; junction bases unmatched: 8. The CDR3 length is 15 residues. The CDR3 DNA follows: TGTGCCAGCAGCTGGACGGGACAGGGAGAGGATACGCAGTATTTT. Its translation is CASSWTGQGEDTQYF.

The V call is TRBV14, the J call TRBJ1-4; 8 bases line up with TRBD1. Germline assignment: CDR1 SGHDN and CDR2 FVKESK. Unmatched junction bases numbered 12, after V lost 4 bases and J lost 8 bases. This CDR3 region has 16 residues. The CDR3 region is CASSPTGASLSEKLFF. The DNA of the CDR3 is TGTGCCAGCAGCCCGACAGGGGCGTCCCTTTCGGAAAAACTGTTTTTT.

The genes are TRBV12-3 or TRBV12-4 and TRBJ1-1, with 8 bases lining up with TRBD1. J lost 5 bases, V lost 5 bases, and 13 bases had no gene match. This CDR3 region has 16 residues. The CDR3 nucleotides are TGTGCCAGCAGTATCTCCCACTTGGACAGGGTAACTGAAGCTTTCTTT. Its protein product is CASSISHLDRVTEAFF.

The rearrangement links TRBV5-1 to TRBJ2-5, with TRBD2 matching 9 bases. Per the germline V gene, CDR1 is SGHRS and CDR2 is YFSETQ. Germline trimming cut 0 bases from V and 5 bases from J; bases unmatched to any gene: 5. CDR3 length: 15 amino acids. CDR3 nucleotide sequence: TGCGCCAGCAGCTTGGCCGTAGCGGGAGCTGAGACCCAGTACTTC. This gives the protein CASSLAVAGAETQYF.

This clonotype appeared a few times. The DNA for the CDR3 is TGTGCCAGCAGCCTACAGGGTGAGGTTTCACCCCTCCACTTT. Translating it yields CASSLQGEVSPLHF. The chain carries TRBV27 and TRBJ1-6; TRBD1 might be the D (6 bases). CDR1 is MNHEY, CDR2 SMNVEV, per germline (reference sequence). Trimming removed 6 bases from V and 9 bases from J, with 15 bases in between. The CDR3 runs 14 residues.

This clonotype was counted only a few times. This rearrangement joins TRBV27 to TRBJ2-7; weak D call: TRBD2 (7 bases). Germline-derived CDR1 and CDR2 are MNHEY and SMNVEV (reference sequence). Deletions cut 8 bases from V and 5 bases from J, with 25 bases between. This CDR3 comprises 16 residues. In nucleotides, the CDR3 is TGTGCCAGCGGGGTTAATTTCGGCGGGGGCTATAACGAGCAGTACTTC. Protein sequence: CASGVNFGGGYNEQYF.

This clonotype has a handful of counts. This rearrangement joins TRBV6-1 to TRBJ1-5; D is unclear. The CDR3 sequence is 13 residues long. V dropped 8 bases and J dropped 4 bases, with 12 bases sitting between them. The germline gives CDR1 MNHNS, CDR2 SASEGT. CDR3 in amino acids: CASQFRGNQPQHF. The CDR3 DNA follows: TGTGCCAGCCAATTCAGAGGGAATCAGCCCCAGCATTTT.

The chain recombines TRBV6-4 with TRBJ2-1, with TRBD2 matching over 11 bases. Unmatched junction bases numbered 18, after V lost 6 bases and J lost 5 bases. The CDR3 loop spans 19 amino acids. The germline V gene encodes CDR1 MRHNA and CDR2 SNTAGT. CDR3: CASSARLRLAGLANNEQFF. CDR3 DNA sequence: TGTGCCAGCAGCGCCCGACTTAGACTAGCGGGGTTGGCAAACAATGAGCAGTTCTTC.

CDR3 DNA: TGTGCCAGTAATGGACTAGCGCAAAGCACAGATACGCAGTATTTT. This encodes CASNGLAQSTDTQYF. The chain carries TRBV27 and TRBJ2-3; 9 bases agree with TRBD2. V dropped 9 bases and J dropped 0; count of bases not matched to a gene: 7. The germline V gene has CDR1 MNHEY and CDR2 SMNVEV (reference sequence). CDR3 size: 15 residues.

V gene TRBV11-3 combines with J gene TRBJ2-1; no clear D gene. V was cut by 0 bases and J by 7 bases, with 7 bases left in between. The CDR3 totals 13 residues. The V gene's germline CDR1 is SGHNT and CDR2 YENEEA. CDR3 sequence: CASSLDESNEQFF. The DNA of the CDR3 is TGTGCCAGCAGCTTAGATGAATCAAATGAGCAGTTCTTC.

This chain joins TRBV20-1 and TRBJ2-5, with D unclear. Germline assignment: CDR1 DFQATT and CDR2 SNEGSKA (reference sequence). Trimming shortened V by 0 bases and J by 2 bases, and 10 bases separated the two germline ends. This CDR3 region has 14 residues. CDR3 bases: TGCAGTGCTAGAGATGACAAGGGTCAAGAGACCCAGTACTTC. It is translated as CSARDDKGQETQYF.

This chain's CDR3 is CASSLAQGASEQYF. The CDR3 region has the DNA TGTGCCAGCAGTTTAGCCCAGGGGGCGTCCGAGCAGTACTTC. The chain is built from TRBV12-3 or TRBV12-4 and TRBJ2-7, with TRBD1 identical over 8 bases. V was pared by 0 bases and J by 6 bases, with 4 bases of the junction left unmatched. The CDR3 is 14 amino acids.

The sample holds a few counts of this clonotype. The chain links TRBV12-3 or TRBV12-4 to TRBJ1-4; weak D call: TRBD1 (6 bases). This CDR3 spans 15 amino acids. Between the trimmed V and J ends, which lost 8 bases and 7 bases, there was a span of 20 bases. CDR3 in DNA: TGTGCCAGCCAAACATCTCAGGGGCATTTTGAAAAACTGTTTTTT. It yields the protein CASQTSQGHFEKLFF.

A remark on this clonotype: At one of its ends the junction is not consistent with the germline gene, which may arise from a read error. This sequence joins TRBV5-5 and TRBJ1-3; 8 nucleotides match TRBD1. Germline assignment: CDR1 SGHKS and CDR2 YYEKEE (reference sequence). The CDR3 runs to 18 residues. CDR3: CASRRGAGGEGAGNTIYF. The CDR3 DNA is TGTGCCAGCAGACGTGGGGCAGGGGGCGAAGGAGCCGGAAACACTATATATTTT.

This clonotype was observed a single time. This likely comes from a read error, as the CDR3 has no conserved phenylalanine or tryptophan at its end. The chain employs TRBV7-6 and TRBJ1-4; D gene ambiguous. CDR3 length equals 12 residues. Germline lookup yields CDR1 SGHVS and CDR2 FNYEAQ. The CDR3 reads CASSLYSGKLFL. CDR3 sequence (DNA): TGTGCAAGTAGCTTATACAGTGGAAAACTGTTTTTG.

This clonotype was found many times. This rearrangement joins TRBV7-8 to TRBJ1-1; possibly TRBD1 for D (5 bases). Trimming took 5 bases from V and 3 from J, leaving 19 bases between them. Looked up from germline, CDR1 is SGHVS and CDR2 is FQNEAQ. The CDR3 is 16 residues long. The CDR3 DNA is TGTGCCAGCAGCCCGACCCCAGGGCTAATACACACTGAAGCTTTCTTT. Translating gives CASSPTPGLIHTEAFF.

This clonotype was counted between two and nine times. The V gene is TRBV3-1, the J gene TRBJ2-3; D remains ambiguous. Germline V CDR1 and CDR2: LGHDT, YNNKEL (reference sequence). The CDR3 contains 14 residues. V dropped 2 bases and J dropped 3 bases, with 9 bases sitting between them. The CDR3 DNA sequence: TGTGCCAGCAGCCAAAGGGAAAGTACAGATACGCAGTATTTT. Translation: CASSQRESTDTQYF.